The T cell receptor (beta chain) described here comes from a study of cytomegalovirus exposure and HLA in healthy donors. As for the study in general: Out of 398 genotyped donors, approximately 84% belonged to the Caucasian-associated ancestry cluster. Points from the study as a whole: Later analysis found that TCR beta chains associated with HLA were more clonally expanded than other, equally common chains. Fewer N-insertions (relative to the roughly 630-donor mean) were reportedly seen in an Asian-associated ancestry cluster in a later analysis. In a later analysis, parvovirus B19, influenza, CMV and Epstein-Barr virus appeared linked to several top co-occurrence clusters.

With 60 Vbeta and 13 Jbeta primers, the PCR was carried out. TCRdb keeps only in-frame clones here, not all; method: immunoSEQ multiplex PCR. The sample holds under 150,000 clones, around 80% seen once. CDR1 SGHRS and CDR2 YFSETQ come from the germline V gene. CDR3 length: 15 residues. The ends lost 3 bases at V and 3 bases at J; junction bases unmatched: 6. For this clone: Its specificity is unknown.

The chain has TRBV5-1 and TRBJ2-7; 10 nucleotides align to TRBD2. This receptor was obtained from a man aged 30-40 years in good health and CMV-seropositive. The sequencing sample was made of PBMCs. CDR3 sequence (DNA): TGCGCCAGCAGCTCCGGACTAGCGGTGAACTACGAGCAGTACTTC. The encoded protein is CASSSGLAVNYEQYF.